A selection of T cell receptor beta chains follows, all from one sample in a study of T-cell memory formation after mild COVID-19. TCRdb re-called the 5' RACE reads through MiXCR, storing one row per CDR3 protein. The repertoire holds 350,000 or so distinct CDR3 sequences, roughly 13% seen once, with roughly a fifth in the top ten. The sequencing input was PBMCs or a T cell subset sorted from them (not recorded which). The receptor source for this set is a man aged 18 to 30 who had mild COVID-19 (a few samples of this study predate the infection). Cell type and time point are not known. The CDR3 runs from the conserved cysteine through the conserved F or W. Fields, in order: clone size, V gene, J gene, CDR3 length, D gene, CDR3 DNA, CDR3 protein. D genes are given only for firm matches. Clone size is shown for a subset of rows, as once, few, many or a class of expanded clone.

many	TRBV27	TRBJ2-1	15	TRBD2	TGTGCCAGCACCCTGGGCAGCGGGGGTTACAATGAGCAGTTCTTC	CASTLGSGGYNEQFF
few	TRBV6-5	TRBJ2-7	16	TRBD1	TGTGCCAGCAGTCAAGCCGGGACAGGGGGTACCTACGAGCAGTACTTC	CASSQAGTGGTYEQYF
few	TRBV7-3	TRBJ1-1	12	.	TGTGCCAGCAGCCACCCTGGGGCGGAAGCTTTCTTT	CASSHPGAEAFF
.	TRBV12-3/TRBV12-4	TRBJ1-2	12	.	TGTGCCAGCAGAGACAGTTGGTATGGCTACACCTTC	CASRDSWYGYTF
.	TRBV19	TRBJ1-1	12	.	TGTGCCAGTATACGCGGAGGAACTGAAGCTTTCTTT	CASIRGGTEAFF
few	TRBV5-1	TRBJ2-7	14	TRBD1	TGCGCCAGCACCACGACAGGGTCTTCCTACGAGCAGTACTTC	CASTTTGSSYEQYF
.	TRBV18	TRBJ1-2	13	.	TGTGCCAGCTCACCAGAGCACATTCTGGGCCACACCTTC	CASSPEHILGHTF
few	TRBV2	TRBJ2-1	15	TRBD2	TGTGCCAGCAGTGAAGCAAGGGTAGGACTAGGCGAGCAGTTCTTC	CASSEARVGLGEQFF
few	TRBV6-5	TRBJ2-5	14	.	TGTGCCAGCAGTTATTCTACCCCGTCTCGGACCCAGTACTTC	CASSYSTPSRTQYF
.	TRBV6-5	TRBJ2-5	13	.	TGTGCCAGCACTGCGCCTTATCAAGAGACCCAGTACTTC	CASTAPYQETQYF
few	TRBV12-3/TRBV12-4	TRBJ2-5	14	.	TGTGCCAGCAGTCCTCGAGTGAGGGGGGAGACCCAGTACTTC	CASSPRVRGETQYF
.	TRBV4-1	TRBJ2-1	15	TRBD2	TGCGCCAGCAGCCCCGGACTAGCGGGGGGGCATGAGCAGTTCTTC	CASSPGLAGGHEQFF
few	TRBV7-2	TRBJ2-3	16	TRBD2	TGTGCCAGCAGCTTGAGGTCGGGGGGAGGAACAGATACGCAGTATTTT	CASSLRSGGGTDTQYF
few	TRBV20-1	TRBJ1-2	16	TRBD1	TGCAGTGCTGAGGGGGGGACAGGGTTAGCTAACTATGGCTACACCTTC	CSAEGGTGLANYGYTF
few	TRBV6-5	TRBJ2-3	13	.	TGTGCCAGTCTAGGGACTTACACAGATACGCAGTATTTT	CASLGTYTDTQYF
.	TRBV28	TRBJ1-1	13	TRBD1	TGTGCCAGCCCCGACAGGGCTAACACTGAAGCTTTCTTT	CASPDRANTEAFF
.	TRBV3-1	TRBJ2-1	15	.	TGTGCCAGCAGCCAAGATCGGGGCTCCTACAATGAGCAGTTCTTC	CASSQDRGSYNEQFF
.	TRBV20-1	TRBJ2-5	14	TRBD2	TGCAGTGCTAGAGAACCGGCCCGGGGGGTGGGCCAGTACTTC	CSAREPARGVGQYF
.	TRBV12-3/TRBV12-4	TRBJ2-5	14	TRBD1	TGTGCCAGCAGTACCGGACAGGGTTTAGAGACCCAGTACTTC	CASSTGQGLETQYF
few	TRBV5-1	TRBJ2-5	14	.	TGCGCCAGCAGGAACAGGGAAGCACGAGAGACCCAGTACTTC	CASRNREARETQYF
many	TRBV2	TRBJ2-2	16	TRBD2	TGTGCCAGCAGCCCAGCGGGGGGCCAGAACACCGGGGAGCTGTTTTTT	CASSPAGGQNTGELFF
many	TRBV9	TRBJ1-4	15	.	TGTGCCAGCAGCCCCTCAGTTGCAACTAATGAAAAACTGTTTTTT	CASSPSVATNEKLFF
few	TRBV14	TRBJ2-1	17	.	TGTGCCAGCAGCCAAGTCGTCAGGGAAAGCTCCTACAATGAGCAGTTCTTC	CASSQVVRESSYNEQFF
many	TRBV5-6	TRBJ2-3	15	.	TGTGCCAGCAGCCTCGGGACCGCAGGCACAGATACGCAGTATTTT	CASSLGTAGTDTQYF
.	TRBV5-4	TRBJ2-7	16	.	TGTGCCAGCAGCTTGGGACTCCACCCGGGGAACTACGAGCAGTACTTC	CASSLGLHPGNYEQYF
few	TRBV6-5	TRBJ1-2	14	.	TGTGCCAGCCGAGACTGGGACAACTACTATGGCTACACCTTC	CASRDWDNYYGYTF
many	TRBV7-2	TRBJ2-1	16	TRBD2	TGTGCCAGCAGCTTAGGCCAAGCGGGGGGGCCATTTGAGCAGTTCTTC	CASSLGQAGGPFEQFF
many	TRBV7-2	TRBJ2-1	17	.	TGTGCCAGCAGCTTAGGGCTGGGGGTAAGCTCCTACAATGAGCAGTTCTTC	CASSLGLGVSSYNEQFF
.	TRBV6-6	TRBJ1-1	14	TRBD1	TGTGCCAGCAGGGGGACAGGGTGGGGAACTGAAGCTTTCTTT	CASRGTGWGTEAFF
few	TRBV3-1	TRBJ2-7	14	TRBD1	TGTGCCAGCAGCCAGACCGGGACAGGGGGCGGGCAGTACTTC	CASSQTGTGGGQYF
many	TRBV7-2	TRBJ2-1	15	.	TGTGCCAGCAGCTTACAACGGGGTATGGGCAATGAGCAGTTCTTC	CASSLQRGMGNEQFF